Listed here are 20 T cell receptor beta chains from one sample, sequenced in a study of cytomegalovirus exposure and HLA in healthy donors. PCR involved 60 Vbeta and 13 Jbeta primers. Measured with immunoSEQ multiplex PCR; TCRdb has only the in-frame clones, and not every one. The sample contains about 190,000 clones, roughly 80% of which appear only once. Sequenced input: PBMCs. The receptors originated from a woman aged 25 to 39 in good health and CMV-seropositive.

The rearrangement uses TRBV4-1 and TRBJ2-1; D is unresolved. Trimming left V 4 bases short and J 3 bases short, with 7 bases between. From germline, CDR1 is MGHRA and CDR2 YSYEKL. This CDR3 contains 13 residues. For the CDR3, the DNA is TGCGCCAGCAGCCTAGCAGTCTACAATGAGCAGTTCTTC. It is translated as CASSLAVYNEQFF.

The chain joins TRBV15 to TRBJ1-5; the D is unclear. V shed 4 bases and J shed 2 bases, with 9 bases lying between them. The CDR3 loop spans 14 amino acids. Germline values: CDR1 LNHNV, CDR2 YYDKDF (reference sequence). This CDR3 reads CATSIDRGNQPQHF. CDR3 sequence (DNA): TGTGCCACCAGCATCGATAGAGGCAATCAGCCCCAGCATTTT.

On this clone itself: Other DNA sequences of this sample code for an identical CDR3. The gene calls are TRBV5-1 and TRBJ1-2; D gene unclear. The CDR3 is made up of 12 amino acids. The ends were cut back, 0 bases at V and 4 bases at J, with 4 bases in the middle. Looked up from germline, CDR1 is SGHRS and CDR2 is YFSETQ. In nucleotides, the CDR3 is TGCGCCAGCAGCTTGGATATCTATGGCTACACCTTC. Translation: CASSLDIYGYTF.

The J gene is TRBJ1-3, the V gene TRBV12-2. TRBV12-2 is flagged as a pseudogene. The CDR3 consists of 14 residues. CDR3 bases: TGTGCAAGTCGCTCCTCGGTGGTGGGAAACACCATATATTTT. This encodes CASRSSVVGNTIYF.

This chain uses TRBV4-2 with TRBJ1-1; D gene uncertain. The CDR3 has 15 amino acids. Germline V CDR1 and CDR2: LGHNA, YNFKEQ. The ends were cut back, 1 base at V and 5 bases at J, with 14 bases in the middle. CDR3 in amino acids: CASSQASLGRTEAFF. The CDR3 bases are TGTGCCAGCAGCCAAGCATCTTTGGGGAGGACTGAAGCTTTCTTT.

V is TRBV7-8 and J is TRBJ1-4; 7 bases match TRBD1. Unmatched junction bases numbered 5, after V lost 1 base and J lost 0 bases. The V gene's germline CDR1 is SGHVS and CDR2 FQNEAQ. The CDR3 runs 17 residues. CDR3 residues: CASSLVARGATNEKLFF. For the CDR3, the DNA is TGTGCCAGCAGCTTAGTAGCCAGGGGGGCAACTAATGAAAAACTGTTTTTT.

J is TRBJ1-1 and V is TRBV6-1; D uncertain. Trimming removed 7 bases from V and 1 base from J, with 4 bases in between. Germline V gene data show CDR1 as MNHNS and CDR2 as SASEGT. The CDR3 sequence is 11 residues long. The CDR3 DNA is TGTGCCAGCATTCAGAACACTGAAGCTTTCTTT. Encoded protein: CASIQNTEAFF.

CDR3 region: CASREFGMNTEAFF. The CDR3 DNA reads as TGTGCCAGCAGGGAGTTTGGCATGAACACTGAAGCTTTCTTT. This rearrangement joins TRBV28 to TRBJ1-1; the D is unclear. CDR3 length equals 14 residues. Germline V CDR1 and CDR2: MDHEN, SYDVKM. Trimming shortened V by 6 bases and J by 0 bases, and 11 bases separated the two germline ends.

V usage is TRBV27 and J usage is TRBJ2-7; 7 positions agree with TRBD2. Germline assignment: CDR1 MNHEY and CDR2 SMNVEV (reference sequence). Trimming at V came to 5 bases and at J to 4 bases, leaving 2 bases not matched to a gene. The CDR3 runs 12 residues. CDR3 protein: CASSMGGYEQYF. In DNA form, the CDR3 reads TGTGCCAGCAGTATGGGGGGGTACGAGCAGTACTTC.

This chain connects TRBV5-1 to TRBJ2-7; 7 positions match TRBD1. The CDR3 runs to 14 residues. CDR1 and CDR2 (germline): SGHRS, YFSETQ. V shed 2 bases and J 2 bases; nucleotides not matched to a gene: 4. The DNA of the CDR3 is TGCGCCAGCAGCTTTAACAGGGGACCCTACGAGCAGTACTTC. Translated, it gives CASSFNRGPYEQYF.

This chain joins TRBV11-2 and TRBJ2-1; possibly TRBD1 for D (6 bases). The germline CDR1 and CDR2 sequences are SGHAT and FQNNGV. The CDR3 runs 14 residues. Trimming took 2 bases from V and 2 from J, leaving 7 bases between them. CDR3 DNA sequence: TGTGCCAGCAGCTTAAGGGACACCTACAATGAGCAGTTCTTC. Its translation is CASSLRDTYNEQFF.

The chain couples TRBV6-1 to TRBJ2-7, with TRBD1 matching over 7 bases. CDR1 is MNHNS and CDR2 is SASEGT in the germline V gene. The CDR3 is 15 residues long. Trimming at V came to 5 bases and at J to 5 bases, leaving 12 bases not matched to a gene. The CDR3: CASSRTRQGINEQYF. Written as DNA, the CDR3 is TGTGCCAGCAGTCGTACCAGACAGGGAATCAACGAGCAGTACTTC.

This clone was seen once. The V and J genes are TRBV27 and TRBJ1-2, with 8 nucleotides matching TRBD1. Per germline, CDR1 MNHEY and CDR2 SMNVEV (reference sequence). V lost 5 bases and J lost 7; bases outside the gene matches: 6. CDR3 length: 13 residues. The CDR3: CASSHGQGSGYTF. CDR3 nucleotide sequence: TGTGCCAGCAGTCATGGACAGGGAAGTGGCTACACCTTC.

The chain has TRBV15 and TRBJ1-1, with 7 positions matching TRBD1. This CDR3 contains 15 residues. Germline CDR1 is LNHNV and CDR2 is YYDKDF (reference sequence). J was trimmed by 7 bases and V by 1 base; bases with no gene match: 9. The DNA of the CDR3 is TGTGCCACCAGCAGAGCGTCAGGGGGTGAGGGTGAAGCTTTCTTT. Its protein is CATSRASGGEGEAFF.

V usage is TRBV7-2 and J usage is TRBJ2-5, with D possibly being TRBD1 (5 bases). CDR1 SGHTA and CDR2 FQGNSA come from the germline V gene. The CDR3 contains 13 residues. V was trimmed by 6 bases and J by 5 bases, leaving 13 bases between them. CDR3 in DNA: TGTGCCAGCAGGATCCCTCCAGGGGAGACCCAGTACTTC. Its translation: CASRIPPGETQYF.

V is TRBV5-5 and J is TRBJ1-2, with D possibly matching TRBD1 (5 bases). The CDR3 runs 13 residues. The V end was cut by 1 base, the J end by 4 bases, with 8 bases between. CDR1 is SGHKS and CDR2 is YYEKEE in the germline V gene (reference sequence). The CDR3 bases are TGTGCCAGCAGCTTGAGGGGTGCCTATGGCTACACCTTC. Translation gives CASSLRGAYGYTF.

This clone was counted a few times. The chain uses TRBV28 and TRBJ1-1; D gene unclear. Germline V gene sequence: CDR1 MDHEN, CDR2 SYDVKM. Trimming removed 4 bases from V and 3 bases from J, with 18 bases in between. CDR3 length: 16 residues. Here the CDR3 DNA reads TGTGCCAGCAGTTCCCCGGACCGGAGAGCGGACACTGAAGCTTTCTTT. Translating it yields CASSSPDRRADTEAFF.

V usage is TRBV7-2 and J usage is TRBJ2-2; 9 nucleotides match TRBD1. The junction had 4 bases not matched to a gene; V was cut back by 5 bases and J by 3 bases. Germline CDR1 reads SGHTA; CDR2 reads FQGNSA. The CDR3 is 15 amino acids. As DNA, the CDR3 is TGTGCCAGCAGCCGACAGGGGGATGACACCGGGGAGCTGTTTTTT. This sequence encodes CASSRQGDDTGELFF. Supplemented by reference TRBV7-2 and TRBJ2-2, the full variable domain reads GAGVSQSPSNKVTEKGKDVELRCDPISGHTALYWYRQSLGQGLEFLIYFQGNSAPDKSGLPSDRFSAERTGGSVSTLTIQRTQQEDSAVYLCASSRQGDDTGELFFGEGSRLTVL.

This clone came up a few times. The CDR3 sequence: CASNIGQGVTYEQYF. The CDR3 nucleotides read TGTGCCAGCAATATAGGACAGGGTGTAACCTACGAGCAGTACTTC. V is TRBV6-1 and J is TRBJ2-7; 8 nucleotides align to TRBD1. Germline lookup yields CDR1 MNHNS and CDR2 SASEGT. J was trimmed by 2 bases and V by 7 bases; bases with no gene match: 10. This CDR3 has 15 amino acids.

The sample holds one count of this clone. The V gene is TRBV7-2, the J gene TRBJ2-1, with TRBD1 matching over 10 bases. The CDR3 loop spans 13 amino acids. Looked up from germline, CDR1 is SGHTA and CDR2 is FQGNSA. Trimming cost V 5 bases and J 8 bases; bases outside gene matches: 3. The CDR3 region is CASSRQGAYEQFF. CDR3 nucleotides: TGTGCCAGCAGCCGACAGGGGGCATATGAGCAGTTCTTC.